This entry lists 26 T cell receptor beta chains sequenced from one sample in a study of blood T cell repertoires in COVID-19. TCRdb keeps only in-frame clones here, not all; method: immunoSEQ multiplex PCR. Here the sample spans 250,000 to 300,000 clones, roughly 86% being singletons. Sequences were obtained from peripheral blood. These TCRs come from a young man with active or convalescent COVID-19.

The chain combines TRBV6-5 with TRBJ1-5; 7 positions match TRBD1. CDR1 and CDR2 (germline): MNHEY, SVGAGI. There are 13 residues in the CDR3. The ends lost 0 bases at V and 7 bases at J; junction bases unmatched: 0. This CDR3 reads CASSYSDRQPQHF. Here the CDR3 DNA reads TGTGCCAGCAGTTACTCGGACAGGCAGCCCCAGCATTTT.

The chain carries TRBV3-1 (or the pseudogene TRBV3-2) and TRBJ2-7, with D uncertain. The CDR3 spans 14 residues. Trimming pared 4 bases from V and 9 bases from J, leaving 19 bases between. Germline V gene lookup returns CDR1 LGHDT and CDR2 YNNKEL (reference sequence). DNA of the CDR3: TGTGCCAGCAGCCGCTCAAGCGACCTTGGCGGGCAGTACTTC. Protein: CASSRSSDLGGQYF.

This clone was detected only a few times. This rearrangement joins TRBV7-9 to TRBJ1-3; perhaps TRBD1 as D (6 bases). V was shortened by 4 bases and J by 4 bases, with 14 bases between the two germline ends. The V gene's germline CDR1 is SEHNR and CDR2 FQNEAQ (reference sequence). This CDR3 is built from 15 residues. CDR3 sequence: CASSSLRGAGNTIYF. The CDR3 bases are TGTGCCAGCAGCTCCCTCAGGGGAGCAGGAAACACCATATATTTT.

The rearrangement joins TRBV29-1 to TRBJ1-1; D is ambiguous. Between the trimmed V and J ends, which lost 6 bases and 1 base, there was a span of 9 bases. CDR1 SQVTM and CDR2 ANQGSEA come from the germline V gene. The CDR3 runs 12 residues. CDR3 protein: CSVGVQNTEAFF. CDR3 DNA: TGCAGCGTCGGGGTACAGAACACTGAAGCTTTCTTT.

This clone is a singleton in its sample. The V call is TRBV19, the J call TRBJ2-3, with 7 nucleotides matching TRBD2. Losses at the gene ends were 9 bases for V and 4 bases for J; bases not matched to a gene: 13. The V gene's germline CDR1 is LNHDA and CDR2 SQIVND (reference sequence). This CDR3 region has 15 residues. In DNA form, the CDR3 reads TGTGCCAGCATTTCAACTAGCGCCCGGCCAGATACGCAGTATTTT. Protein sequence: CASISTSARPDTQYF.

This chain joins TRBV10-3 and TRBJ1-2, with D possibly matching TRBD1 (6 bases). Trimming removed 6 bases at V and 3 bases at J, with 20 bases between. This CDR3 contains 16 residues. Germline lookup yields CDR1 ENHRY and CDR2 SYGVKD. The CDR3 loop is CAIRRTRAGEYYGYTF. The CDR3 DNA sequence: TGTGCCATCAGACGGACTAGGGCAGGGGAGTACTATGGCTACACCTTC.

This chain links TRBV5-4 with TRBJ1-2; 8 bases are a match to TRBD1. The V and J ends lost 0 bases and 4 bases, in that order; junction bases with no gene match: 17. CDR3 size: 19 residues. Germline V lookup: CDR1 SGHNT, CDR2 YYREEE (reference sequence). The CDR3 sequence: CASSLVGRRGQVRGYGYTF. In DNA form, the CDR3 reads TGTGCCAGCAGCTTGGTAGGTCGCAGGGGGCAAGTACGTGGCTATGGCTACACCTTC.

The V and J genes are TRBV3-1 (or the pseudogene TRBV3-2) and TRBJ2-1; 8 positions agree with TRBD1. The trim removed 3 bases at V and 6 bases at J, leaving 4 bases unmatched. The CDR3 runs to 14 residues. Germline V lookup: CDR1 LGHDT, CDR2 YNNKEL (reference sequence). CDR3 DNA sequence: TGTGCCAGCAGCCATACAGGGGGAGGCAATGAGCAGTTCTTC. It codes for CASSHTGGGNEQFF.

V gene TRBV4-1 combines with J gene TRBJ2-7, with 8 bases that match TRBD1. This CDR3 is built from 17 residues. The ends lost 3 bases at V and 3 bases at J; junction bases unmatched: 13. Germline CDR1 and CDR2: MGHRA and YSYEKL. The CDR3, as DNA: TGCGCCAGCAGCCACCCCCTGAATGACAGGGGCAACTACGAGCAGTACTTC. Its translation: CASSHPLNDRGNYEQYF.

V gene TRBV30 combines with J gene TRBJ1-2, with D perhaps matching TRBD1 (6 bases). Germline assignment: CDR1 GTSNPN and CDR2 SVGIG (reference sequence). The ends were cut back, 2 bases at V and 3 bases at J, with 13 bases in the middle. The length of the CDR3 is 14 residues. CDR3 loop: CAWSITGKDYGYTF. The CDR3 nucleotides are TGTGCCTGGAGTATCACAGGGAAAGACTATGGCTACACCTTC.

J is TRBJ2-3 and V is TRBV3-1 (or the pseudogene TRBV3-2); 8 nucleotides match TRBD2. Trimming cost V 5 bases and J 1 base; bases outside gene matches: 8. This CDR3 has 16 residues. Germline values: CDR1 LGHDT, CDR2 YNNKEL (reference sequence). CDR3 residues: CASSGGAGVGTDTQYF. The CDR3, as DNA: TGTGCCAGCAGCGGCGGAGCGGGGGTGGGCACAGATACGCAGTATTTT.

This clone was seen only once. The chain combines TRBV12-3 or TRBV12-4 with TRBJ2-5; D perhaps matches TRBD2 (5 bases). Trimming removed 5 bases from V and 4 bases from J, with 5 bases in between. The CDR3 totals 11 residues. CDR3 residues: CASSGRETQYF. CDR3 coding DNA: TGTGCCAGCAGTGGGAGAGAGACCCAGTACTTC.

The chain carries TRBV7-9 and TRBJ2-1, with D possibly matching TRBD2 (6 bases). Germline CDR1 and CDR2: SEHNR and FQNEAQ (reference sequence). This CDR3 is 13 amino acids long. V was shortened by 5 bases and J by 8 bases, with 13 bases between the two germline ends. The CDR3 DNA sequence: TGTGCCAGCAGCGGGGACTCGTGGGATGAGCAGTTCTTC. As protein: CASSGDSWDEQFF.

The chain carries TRBV11-3 and TRBJ2-3, with 8 bases fitting TRBD2. The CDR3 extends over 18 amino acids. Germline lookup yields CDR1 SGHNT and CDR2 YENEEA. After removal of 0 bases from V and 4 bases from J, the junction contained 12 bases not matched to a gene. Here the CDR3 DNA reads TGTGCCAGCAGCTTAGAGACCGGGGGCGGGAGGATGGCAGATACGCAGTATTTT. Its translation is CASSLETGGGRMADTQYF.

The rearrangement joins TRBV10-1 to TRBJ2-3, with a weak D call TRBD1 (5 bases). CDR3 length: 14 amino acids. The germline V gene encodes CDR1 WNHNN and CDR2 SYGVQD (reference sequence). Trimming left V 2 bases short and J 3 bases short, with 9 bases between. The CDR3, as DNA: TGCGCCAGCAGTGAGGGGGCCTGGACAGATACGCAGTATTTT. Protein product: CASSEGAWTDTQYF.

The chain is built from TRBV4-1 and TRBJ2-5; D is possibly TRBD1 (6 bases). Germline V gives CDR1 MGHRA, CDR2 YSYEKL. Trimming removed 1 base at V and 5 bases at J, with 11 bases between. The CDR3 is 14 residues long. CDR3 residues: CASSQGGGQETQYF. As DNA, the CDR3 is TGCGCCAGCAGCCAAGGGGGTGGACAGGAGACCCAGTACTTC.

The chain carries TRBV5-1 and TRBJ2-7, with TRBD2 identical over 7 bases. The CDR3 has 15 residues. The germline V gene encodes CDR1 SGHRS and CDR2 YFSETQ. The V and J ends lost 0 bases and 4 bases, in that order; junction bases with no gene match: 7. The CDR3 loop is CASSLGTRKGYEQYF. DNA for the CDR3: TGCGCCAGCAGCTTGGGGACTAGAAAGGGATACGAGCAGTACTTC.

The rearrangement uses TRBV28 and TRBJ2-7; D might be TRBD2 (8 bases). The CDR3 is made up of 16 amino acids. In germline, CDR1 is MDHEN, CDR2 SYDVKM. Trimming pared 7 bases from V and 6 bases from J, leaving 25 bases between. The CDR3 is CASNSPISGEGAEQYF. The DNA for the CDR3 is TGTGCCAGCAACTCCCCTATTAGCGGGGAGGGGGCCGAGCAGTACTTC.

The chain recombines TRBV3-1 (or the pseudogene TRBV3-2) with TRBJ1-1, with TRBD1 matching 9 bases. Germline CDR1 is LGHDT and CDR2 is YNNKEL (reference sequence). V dropped 4 bases and J dropped 7; count of bases not matched to a gene: 7. The CDR3 totals 14 residues. The CDR3 coding sequence is TGTGCCAGCAGCCGCGGGACAGGGCACGGTGAAGCTTTCTTT. It codes for CASSRGTGHGEAFF.

To note about this clone: One end of the junction varies from germline; a read error may be responsible. V usage is TRBV29-1 and J usage is TRBJ2-7; a possible D gene is TRBD1 (5 bases). Germline CDR1 and CDR2: SQVTM and ANQGSEA. The CDR3 runs 12 residues. Written as DNA, the CDR3 is TGCAGCGTTGGGTGGGGCTCCAACGAGCAGTACTTC. This sequence encodes CSVGWGSNEQYF.

V and J are TRBV27 and TRBJ1-2; D not resolved. Trimming removed 2 bases at V and 4 bases at J, with 8 bases between. Per germline, CDR1 MNHEY and CDR2 SMNVEV (reference sequence). The CDR3 has 13 amino acids. CDR3 bases: TGTGCCAGCAGTTTAAGAGGAGCCTATGGCTACACCTTC. Translated, it gives CASSLRGAYGYTF.

The chain recombines TRBV4-1 with TRBJ2-2, with D maybe TRBD1 (5 bases). CDR3 length: 16 amino acids. Germline loops: CDR1 MGHRA, CDR2 YSYEKL. Trimming shortened V by 8 bases and J by 0 bases, and 16 bases separated the two germline ends. This chain's CDR3 is CASRNDRNANTGELFF. The CDR3 DNA is TGCGCCAGCCGAAACGACAGAAACGCGAACACCGGGGAGCTGTTTTTT.

This chain links TRBV28 with TRBJ1-4; unclear D gene. V lost 2 bases to trimming and J lost 10 bases, with 11 bases between them. The CDR3 sequence is 13 residues long. The germline gives CDR1 MDHEN, CDR2 SYDVKM. CDR3 sequence (DNA): TGTGCCAGCAGTTTACGAGGGTACGGAAAACTGTTTTTT. Translating gives CASSLRGYGKLFF.

The chain carries TRBV5-1 and TRBJ2-3, with 10 bases lining up with TRBD1. Germline V gene sequence: CDR1 SGHRS, CDR2 YFSETQ. V was pared by 0 bases and J by 4 bases, with 5 bases of the junction left unmatched. The CDR3 is 16 residues long. CDR3 DNA: TGCGCCAGCAGCTTGGCCACGACAGGGGGCGCAGATACGCAGTATTTT. This codes for CASSLATTGGADTQYF.

This chain joins TRBV5-1 and TRBJ1-2; D uncertain. The CDR3 loop spans 16 amino acids. Germline V gene lookup returns CDR1 SGHRS and CDR2 YFSETQ. Trimming shortened V by 0 bases and J by 1 base, and 13 bases separated the two germline ends. DNA for the CDR3: TGCGCCAGCAGCTTGGACCCGGGTATAGGTAACTATGGCTACACCTTC. Its translation: CASSLDPGIGNYGYTF.

This chain joins TRBV6-1 and TRBJ1-6, with TRBD1 matching over 7 bases. Germline CDR1 and CDR2: MNHNS and SASEGT. J gave up 10 bases and V 1 base, and 7 bases lay outside the gene matches. The CDR3 consists of 15 residues. The CDR3 nucleotides read TGTGCCAGCAGTGAAGTCACCGGACAGGTATCACCCCTCCACTTT. Translated, it gives CASSEVTGQVSPLHF.